This T cell receptor (beta chain) comes out of a study of response to subunit inactivated influenza vaccine. Only a few counts were recorded for this clonotype. The antigen is not known. TCRdb re-derived calls from the RT-PCR reads in MiXCR, one entry per CDR3 protein. There are 500,000 to 750,000 distinct CDR3 sequences in the sample; 14% occur only once, and 8.5% to 14% lies in the top ten. From germline, CDR1 is SEHNR and CDR2 FQNEAQ (reference sequence). Trimming at V came to 5 bases and at J to 1 base, leaving 4 bases not matched to a gene. The CDR3 has 15 residues. Study-level results: There was a suggestion from the authors that each seasonal influenza vaccination recruits few new T cells.

The chain couples TRBV7-9 to TRBJ2-3, with 9 bases fitting TRBD2. Sequenced material: PBMCs from blood, taken 11 to 12 days after vaccination. The clonotype comes from a man aged 45-60 years who received an inactivated influenza vaccine. The CDR3 DNA sequence: TGTGCCAGCAGCCGTGCGGGGGGGCGCACAGATACGCAGTATTTT. The encoded protein is CASSRAGGRTDTQYF.